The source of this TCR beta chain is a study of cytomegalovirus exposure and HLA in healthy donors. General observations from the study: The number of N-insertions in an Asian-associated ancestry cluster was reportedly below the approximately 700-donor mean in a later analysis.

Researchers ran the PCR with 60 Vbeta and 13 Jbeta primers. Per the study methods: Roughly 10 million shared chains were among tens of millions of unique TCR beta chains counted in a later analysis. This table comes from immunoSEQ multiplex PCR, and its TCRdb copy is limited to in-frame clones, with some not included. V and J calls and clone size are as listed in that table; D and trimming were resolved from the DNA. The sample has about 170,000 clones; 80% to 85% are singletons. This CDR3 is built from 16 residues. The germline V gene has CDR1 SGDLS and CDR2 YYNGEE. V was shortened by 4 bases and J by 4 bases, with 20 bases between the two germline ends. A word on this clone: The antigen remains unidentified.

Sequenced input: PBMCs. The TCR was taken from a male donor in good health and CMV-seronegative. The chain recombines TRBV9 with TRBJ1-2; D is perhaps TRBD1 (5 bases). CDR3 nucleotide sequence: TGTGCCAGCAGCAGAGTGAGAGACAGCAGGACCTATGGCTACACCTTC. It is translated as CASSRVRDSRTYGYTF.